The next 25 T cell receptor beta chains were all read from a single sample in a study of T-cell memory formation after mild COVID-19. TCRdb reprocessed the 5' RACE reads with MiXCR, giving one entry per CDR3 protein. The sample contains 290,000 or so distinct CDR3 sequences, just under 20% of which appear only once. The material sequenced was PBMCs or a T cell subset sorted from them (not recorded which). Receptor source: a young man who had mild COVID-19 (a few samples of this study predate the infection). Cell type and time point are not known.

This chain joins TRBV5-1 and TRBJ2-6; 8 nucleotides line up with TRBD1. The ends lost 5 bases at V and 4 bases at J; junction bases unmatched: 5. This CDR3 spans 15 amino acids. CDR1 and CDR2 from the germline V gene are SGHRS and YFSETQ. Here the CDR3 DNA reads TGCGCCAGCAGTGCAGGGGGCTTCGGGGCCAACGTCCTGACTTTC. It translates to CASSAGGFGANVLTF.

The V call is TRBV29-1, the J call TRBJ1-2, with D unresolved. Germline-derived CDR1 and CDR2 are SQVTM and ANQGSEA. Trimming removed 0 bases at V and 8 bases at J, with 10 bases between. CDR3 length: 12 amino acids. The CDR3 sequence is CSVEDLSDGYTF. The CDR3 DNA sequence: TGCAGCGTTGAAGATTTAAGTGACGGCTACACCTTC.

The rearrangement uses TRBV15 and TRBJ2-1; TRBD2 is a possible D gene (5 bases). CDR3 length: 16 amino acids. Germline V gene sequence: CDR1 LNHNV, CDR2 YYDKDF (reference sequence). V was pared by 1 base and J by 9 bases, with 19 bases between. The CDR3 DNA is TGTGCCACCAGCAGAGGCCACCCCGGCCCCCGGGGTGAGCAGTTCTTC. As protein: CATSRGHPGPRGEQFF.

The CDR3 sequence is CASSPQDREDYEQYF. As DNA, the CDR3 is TGTGCCAGCAGTCCCCAGGACAGGGAAGATTACGAGCAGTACTTC. The gene calls are TRBV25-1 and TRBJ2-7; TRBD1 matches 8 bases. Germline loops: CDR1 MGHDK, CDR2 SYGVNS. J lost 4 bases, V lost 5 bases, and 10 bases had no gene match. This CDR3 has 15 residues.

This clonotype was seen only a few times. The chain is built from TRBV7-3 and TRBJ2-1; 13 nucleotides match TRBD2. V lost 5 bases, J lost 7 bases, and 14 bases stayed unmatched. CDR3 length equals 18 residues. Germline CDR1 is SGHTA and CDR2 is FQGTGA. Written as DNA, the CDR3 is TGTGCCAGCAGCCCACCGGGACTAGCGGGGTCCGGAGTGAATGAGCAGTTCTTC. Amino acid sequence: CASSPPGLAGSGVNEQFF.

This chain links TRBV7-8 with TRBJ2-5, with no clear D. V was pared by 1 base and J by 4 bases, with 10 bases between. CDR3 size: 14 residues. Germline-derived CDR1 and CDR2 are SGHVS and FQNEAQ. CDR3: CASSLGAIAETQYF. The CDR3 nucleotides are TGTGCCAGCAGCTTAGGGGCTATTGCAGAGACCCAGTACTTC.

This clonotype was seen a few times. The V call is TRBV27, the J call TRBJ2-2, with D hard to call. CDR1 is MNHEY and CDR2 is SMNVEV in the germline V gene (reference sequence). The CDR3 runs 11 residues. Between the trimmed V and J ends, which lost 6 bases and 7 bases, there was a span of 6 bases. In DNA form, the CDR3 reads TGTGCCAGCAGGAGTTTCGGGGAGCTGTTTTTT. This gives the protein CASRSFGELFF.

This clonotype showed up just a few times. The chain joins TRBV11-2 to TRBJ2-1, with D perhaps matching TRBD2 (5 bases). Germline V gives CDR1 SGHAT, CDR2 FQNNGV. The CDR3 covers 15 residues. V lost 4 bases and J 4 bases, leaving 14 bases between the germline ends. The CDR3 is CASSSEGLIYNEQFF. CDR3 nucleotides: TGTGCCAGCAGCTCCGAGGGCCTCATATACAATGAGCAGTTCTTC. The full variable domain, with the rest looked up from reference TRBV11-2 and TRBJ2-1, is EAGVAQSPRYKIIEKRQSVAFWCNPISGHATLYWYQQILGQGPKLLIQFQNNGVVDDSQLPKDRFSAERLKGVDSTLKIQPAKLEDSAVYLCASSSEGLIYNEQFFGPGTRLTVL.

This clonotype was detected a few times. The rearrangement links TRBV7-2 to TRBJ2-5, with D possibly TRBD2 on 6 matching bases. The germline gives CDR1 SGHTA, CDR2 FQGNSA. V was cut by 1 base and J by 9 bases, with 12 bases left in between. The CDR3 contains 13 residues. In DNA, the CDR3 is TGTGCCAGCAGCTTAGGACTAGATTCTGCCCAGTACTTC. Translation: CASSLGLDSAQYF.

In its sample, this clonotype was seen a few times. CDR3 loop: CASSGREYQETQYF. The CDR3 DNA sequence: TGTGCCAGCAGCGGACGGGAGTACCAAGAGACCCAGTACTTC. V is TRBV28 and J is TRBJ2-5; tentatively, D is TRBD2 (6 bases). The CDR3 runs to 14 residues. V gave up 6 bases and J gave up 0 bases, with 11 bases separating them. CDR1 and CDR2 (germline): MDHEN, SYDVKM.

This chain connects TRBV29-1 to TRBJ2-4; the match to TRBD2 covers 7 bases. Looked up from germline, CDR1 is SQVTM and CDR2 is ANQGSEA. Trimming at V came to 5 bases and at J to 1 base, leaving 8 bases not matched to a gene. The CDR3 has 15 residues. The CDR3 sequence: CSVPGAGIAKNIQYF. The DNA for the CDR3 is TGCAGCGTTCCCGGAGCGGGAATTGCCAAAAACATTCAGTACTTC.

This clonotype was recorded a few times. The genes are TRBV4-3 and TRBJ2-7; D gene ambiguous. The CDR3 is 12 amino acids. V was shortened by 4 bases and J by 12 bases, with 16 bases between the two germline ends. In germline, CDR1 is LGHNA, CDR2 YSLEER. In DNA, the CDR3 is TGCGCCAGCAGCCGCCGCCGACCCATCACGTACGTC. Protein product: CASSRRRPITYV.

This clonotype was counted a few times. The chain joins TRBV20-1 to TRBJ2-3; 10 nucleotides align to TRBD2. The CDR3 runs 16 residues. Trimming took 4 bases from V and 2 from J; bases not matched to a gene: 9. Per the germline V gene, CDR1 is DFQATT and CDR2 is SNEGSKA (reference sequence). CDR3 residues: CSATGGLAGATDTQYF. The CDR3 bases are TGCAGTGCTACCGGGGGCCTAGCGGGGGCCACAGATACGCAGTATTTT.

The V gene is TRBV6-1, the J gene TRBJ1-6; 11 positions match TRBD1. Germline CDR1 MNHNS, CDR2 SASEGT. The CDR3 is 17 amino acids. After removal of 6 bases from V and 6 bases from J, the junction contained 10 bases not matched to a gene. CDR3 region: CASREPPDRGPNSPLHF. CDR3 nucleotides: TGTGCCAGCAGGGAACCCCCGGACAGGGGGCCTAATTCACCCCTCCACTTT.

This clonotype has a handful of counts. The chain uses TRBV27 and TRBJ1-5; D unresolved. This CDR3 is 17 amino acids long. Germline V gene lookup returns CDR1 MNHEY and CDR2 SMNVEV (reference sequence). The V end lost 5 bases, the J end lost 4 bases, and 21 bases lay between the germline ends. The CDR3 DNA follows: TGTGCCAGCAGTCCGCGGCGTCGCCCGGCTTTTAATCAGCCCCAGCATTTT. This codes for CASSPRRRPAFNQPQHF.

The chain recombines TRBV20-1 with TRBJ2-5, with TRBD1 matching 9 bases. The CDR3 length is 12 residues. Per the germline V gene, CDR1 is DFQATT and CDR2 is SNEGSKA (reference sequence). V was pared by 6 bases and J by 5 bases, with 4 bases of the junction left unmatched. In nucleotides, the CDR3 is TGCAGTGCCTACAGGGGGCGGGAGACCCAGTACTTC. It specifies CSAYRGRETQYF.

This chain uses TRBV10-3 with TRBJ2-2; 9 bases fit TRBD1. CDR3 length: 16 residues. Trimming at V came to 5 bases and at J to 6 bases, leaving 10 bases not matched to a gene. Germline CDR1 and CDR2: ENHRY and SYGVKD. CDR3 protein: CAISTGQGAPPGELFF. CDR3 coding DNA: TGTGCCATCAGTACGGGACAGGGAGCCCCTCCCGGGGAGCTGTTTTTT.

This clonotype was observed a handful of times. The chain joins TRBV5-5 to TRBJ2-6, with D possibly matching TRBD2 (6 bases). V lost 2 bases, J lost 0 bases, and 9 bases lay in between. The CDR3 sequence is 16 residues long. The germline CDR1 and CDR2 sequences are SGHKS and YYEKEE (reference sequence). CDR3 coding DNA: TGTGCCAGCAGCTTCATCGGGGGCTCTGGGGCCAACGTCCTGACTTTC. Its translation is CASSFIGGSGANVLTF.

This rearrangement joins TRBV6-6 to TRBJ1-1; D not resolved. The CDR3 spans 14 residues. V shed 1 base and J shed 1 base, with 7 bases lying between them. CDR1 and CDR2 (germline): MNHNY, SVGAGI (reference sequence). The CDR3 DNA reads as TGTGCCAGCAGTTACTGGGCATCGAACACTGAAGCTTTCTTT. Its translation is CASSYWASNTEAFF.

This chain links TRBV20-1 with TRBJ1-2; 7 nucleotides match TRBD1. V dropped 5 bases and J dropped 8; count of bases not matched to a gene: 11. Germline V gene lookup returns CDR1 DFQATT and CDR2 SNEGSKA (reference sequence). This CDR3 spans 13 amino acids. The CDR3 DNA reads TGCAGTGCTGTGGGACAGTATGAGAAGGGCTACACCTTC. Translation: CSAVGQYEKGYTF.

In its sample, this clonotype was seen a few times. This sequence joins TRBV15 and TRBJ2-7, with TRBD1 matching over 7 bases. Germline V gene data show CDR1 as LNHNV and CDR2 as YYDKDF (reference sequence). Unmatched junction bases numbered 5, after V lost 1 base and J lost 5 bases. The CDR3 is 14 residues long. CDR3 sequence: CATSRGGTADEQYF. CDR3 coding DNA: TGTGCCACCAGCAGAGGGGGGACAGCGGACGAGCAGTACTTC. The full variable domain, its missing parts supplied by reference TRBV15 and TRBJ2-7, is DAMVIQNPRYQVTQFGKPVTLSCSQTLNHNVMYWYQQKSSQAPKLLFHYYDKDFNNEADTPDNFQSRRPNTSFCFLDIRSPGLGDTAMYLCATSRGGTADEQYFGPGTRLTVT.

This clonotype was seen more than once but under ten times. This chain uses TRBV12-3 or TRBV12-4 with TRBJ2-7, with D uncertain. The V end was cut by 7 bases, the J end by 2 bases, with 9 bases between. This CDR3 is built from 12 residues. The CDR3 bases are TGTGCCAGCACCCACAGAACCTACGAGCAGTACTTC. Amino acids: CASTHRTYEQYF.

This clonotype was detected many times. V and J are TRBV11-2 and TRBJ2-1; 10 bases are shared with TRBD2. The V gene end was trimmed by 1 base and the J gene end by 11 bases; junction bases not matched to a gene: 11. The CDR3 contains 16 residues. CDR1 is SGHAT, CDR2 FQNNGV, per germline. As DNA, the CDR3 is TGTGCCAGCAGCTTAGGTTCAAGGAGGACTAGCGGAAAGCAGTTCTTC. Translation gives CASSLGSRRTSGKQFF.

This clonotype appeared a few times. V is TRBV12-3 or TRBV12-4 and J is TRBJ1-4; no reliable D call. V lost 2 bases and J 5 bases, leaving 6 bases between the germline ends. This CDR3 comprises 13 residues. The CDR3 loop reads CASSLNGNEKLFF. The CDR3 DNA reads TGTGCCAGCAGTTTAAACGGAAATGAAAAACTGTTTTTT.

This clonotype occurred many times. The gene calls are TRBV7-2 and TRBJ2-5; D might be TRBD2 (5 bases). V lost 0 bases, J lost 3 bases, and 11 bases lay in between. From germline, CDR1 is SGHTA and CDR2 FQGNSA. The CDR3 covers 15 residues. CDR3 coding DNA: TGTGCCAGCAGCTTAGCAGGGAGCTATGAAGAGACCCAGTACTTC. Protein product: CASSLAGSYEETQYF. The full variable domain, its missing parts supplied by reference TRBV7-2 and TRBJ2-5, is GAGVSQSPSNKVTEKGKDVELRCDPISGHTALYWYRQSLGQGLEFLIYFQGNSAPDKSGLPSDRFSAERTGGSVSTLTIQRTQQEDSAVYLCASSLAGSYEETQYFGPGTRLLVL.